This TCR beta chain was retrieved from a study of siplizumab effects on memory and regulatory T cells. This table comes from immunoSEQ multiplex PCR, and its TCRdb copy is limited to in-frame clones, with some not included. The sample gives about 99,000 clones, over 90% of which show up once; 0.62% is in the top ten. With regard to this clone: The antigen remains unidentified.

Overall study findings and caveats: There appeared to be greater diversity in naive T cells than in memory cells, and naive T cells seemed major contributors to the alloresponse.

The CDR3 loop spans 16 amino acids. Germline CDR1 MNHNY, CDR2 SVGAGI (reference sequence). V shed 0 bases, J shed 12 bases, and the junction held 9 bases outside the gene matches. The TCR comes from a human donor in good health. The genes are TRBV6-6 and TRBJ1-6, with TRBD1 matching 9 bases. Sample: Tregs sorted from blood. The chain's CDR3 is CASSYSQRDREGPLHF. The CDR3 coding sequence is TGTGCCAGCAGTTACTCGCAAAGGGACAGGGAAGGACCCCTCCACTTT.